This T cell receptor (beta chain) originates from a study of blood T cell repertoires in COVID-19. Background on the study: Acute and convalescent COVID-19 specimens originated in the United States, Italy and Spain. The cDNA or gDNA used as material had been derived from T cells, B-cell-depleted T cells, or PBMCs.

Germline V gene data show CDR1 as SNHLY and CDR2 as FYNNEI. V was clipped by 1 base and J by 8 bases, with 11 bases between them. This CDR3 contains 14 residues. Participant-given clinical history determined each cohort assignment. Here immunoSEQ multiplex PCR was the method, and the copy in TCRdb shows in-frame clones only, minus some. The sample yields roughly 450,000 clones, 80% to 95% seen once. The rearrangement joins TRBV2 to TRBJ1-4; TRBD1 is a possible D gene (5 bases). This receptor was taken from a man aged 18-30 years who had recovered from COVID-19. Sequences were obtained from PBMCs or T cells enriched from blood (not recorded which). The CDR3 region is CASSEELKGEKLFF. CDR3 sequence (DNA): TGTGCCAGCAGTGAAGAGCTAAAGGGGGAAAAACTGTTTTTT.